This entry describes one TCR beta chain. The antigen remains unidentified. This sample is drawn from a study of CD8+CD57+ T cells in acquired aplastic anemia. TCR beta VDJ combinations and CDR3 sequences were profiled from genomic DNA. TCRdb re-called the reads with MiXCR, one entry per CDR3 protein. The top ten clones hold 2.5% to 3.5% of a sample with some 180,000 distinct CDR3 sequences, approximately 46% of them seen once. Study conclusions and caveats: Around 27 sequences, all CD8+ CDR3, were shared between patients and controls.

The specimen was sorted CD4+, CD8+, or CD8+CD57+ T cells (not recorded which) from PBMCs. The sequence derives from a human donor in good health.

The CDR3 sequence is CASSPTGLGSPLHF. CDR3 nucleotide sequence: TGTGCCAGCAGTCCAACAGGGTTGGGTTCACCCCTCCACTTT. V gene TRBV2 combines with J gene TRBJ1-6; D may be TRBD1 (6 bases). The germline gives CDR1 SNHLY, CDR2 FYNNEI. The V end was cut by 5 bases, the J end by 9 bases, with 14 bases between. The CDR3 runs 14 residues. The full variable domain, its missing parts supplied by reference TRBV2 and TRBJ1-6, is EPEVTQTPSHQVTQMGQEVILRCVPISNHLYFYWYRQILGQKVEFLVSFYNNEISEKSEIFDDQFSVERPDGSNFTLKIRSTKLEDSAMYFCASSPTGLGSPLHFGNGTRLTVT.